What follows are 9 T cell receptor beta chains derived from one specimen sequenced in a study of cytomegalovirus exposure and HLA in healthy donors. The PCR employed 60 Vbeta primers together with 13 Jbeta primers. Data came from immunoSEQ multiplex PCR; TCRdb stores just in-frame clones and leaves some out. The table records tens of thousands of clones, roughly three quarters of them present only once. The specimen sequenced was PBMCs. All receptors come from a woman aged 25 to 39 in good health and CMV-seronegative.

The rearrangement joins TRBV4-3 to TRBJ2-5; D unresolved. The germline CDR1 and CDR2 sequences are LGHNA and YSLEER. The V end was cut by 0 bases, the J end by 0 bases, with 8 bases between. CDR3 length: 15 amino acids. CDR3 coding DNA: TGCGCCAGCAGCCAAGAATCGGGTCACCAAGAGACCCAGTACTTC. This translates into CASSQESGHQETQYF.

There are a few counts of this clone. This chain uses TRBV10-3 with TRBJ1-5; D is uncertain. V gave up 3 bases and J gave up 5 bases, with 11 bases separating them. CDR1 is ENHRY, CDR2 SYGVKD, per germline. The length of the CDR3 is 14 residues. CDR3 sequence reads: CAISDHAVDQPQHF. DNA for the CDR3: TGTGCCATCAGTGACCATGCAGTTGATCAGCCCCAGCATTTT.

This chain joins TRBV2 and TRBJ2-2; tentatively, D is TRBD1 (5 bases). Germline CDR1 is SNHLY and CDR2 is FYNNEI. Trimming cost V 7 bases and J 1 base, with 19 bases left between them. CDR3 length: 17 amino acids. CDR3 nucleotide sequence: TGTGCCAGCACCTTGGACACCCCCACCCGGAACACCGGGGAGCTGTTTTTT. Its protein is CASTLDTPTRNTGELFF.

In the case of this clone: Other nucleotide sequences in the sample specify the same CDR3. The gene calls are TRBV6-5 and TRBJ1-3; tentatively, D is TRBD1 (5 bases). With 0 bases removed from V and 2 bases from J, the gap between germline ends came to 11 bases. The V gene's germline CDR1 is MNHEY and CDR2 SVGAGI. The CDR3 is made up of 16 amino acids. The CDR3 here is CASSYSGGTTGNTIYF. The CDR3 DNA reads as TGTGCCAGCAGTTACTCGGGAGGGACTACTGGAAACACCATATATTTT.

The chain is built from TRBV19 and TRBJ1-2; D remains ambiguous. The length of the CDR3 is 16 residues. In germline, CDR1 is LNHDA, CDR2 SQIVND (reference sequence). Trimming left V 3 bases short and J 0 bases short, with 14 bases between. The CDR3, as DNA: TGTGCCAGTAGTATTAGGTTAGGAGATTCTAACTATGGCTACACCTTC. It specifies CASSIRLGDSNYGYTF.

In DNA form, the CDR3 reads TGTGCCAGCAGAAAGGCAGGGGTGTATCCAGCTTTCTTT. It is translated as CASRKAGVYPAFF. This chain links TRBV6-5 with TRBJ1-1, with D possibly matching TRBD1 (6 bases). Trimming cost V 6 bases and J 10 bases, with 18 bases left between them. Germline loops: CDR1 MNHEY, CDR2 SVGAGI. The CDR3 loop spans 13 amino acids.

The chain combines TRBV4-3 with TRBJ1-3; D gene ambiguous. The germline gives CDR1 LGHNA, CDR2 YSLEER. The CDR3 is 14 amino acids. V shed 0 bases and J shed 4 bases, with 7 bases lying between them. CDR3 protein: CASSQDSSGNTIYF. Here the CDR3 DNA reads TGCGCCAGCAGCCAAGACTCCTCCGGAAACACCATATATTTT.

The V gene is TRBV7-3, the J gene TRBJ2-2, with D perhaps TRBD1 (5 bases). With 2 bases removed from V and 3 bases from J, the gap between germline ends came to 22 bases. Per germline, CDR1 SGHTA and CDR2 FQGTGA. This CDR3 comprises 19 residues. As DNA, the CDR3 is TGTGCCAGCAGCTTATTCCAGGGTCGGGTAGGGATAGACACCGGGGAGCTGTTTTTT. Protein sequence: CASSLFQGRVGIDTGELFF.

J is TRBJ2-5 and V is TRBV4-2; 8 nucleotides agree with TRBD1. The DNA end is a closer match to TRBJ2-7, so the J assignment may be wrong. Germline-derived CDR1 and CDR2 are LGHNA and YNFKEQ. CDR3 size: 14 residues. The CDR3 DNA follows: TGTGCCAGCAGCCAGGTGGGAACAGGGGGCGAGCAGTACTTC. Residues: CASSQVGTGGEQYF.